The 10 T cell receptor beta chains given below trace back to one sample, sequenced in a study of Graves' ophthalmopathy and Graves' hyperthyroidism. RNA transcripts provided the template for amplifying TCR beta CDR3 regions. An opening RT-PCR round employed HTBI primers and preceded a second-round multiplex PCR. TCRdb re-analysed the multiplex PCR reads in MiXCR, keeping a single row per CDR3 protein. Of approximately 380,000 distinct CDR3 sequences in the sample, around a fifth were seen once. The material sequenced was peripheral blood. The origin of the receptors is a woman between 18 and 29 years old with stable Graves' hyperthyroidism.

This clonotype was seen more than once but under ten times. The chain joins TRBV5-1 to TRBJ2-7; 7 nucleotides line up with TRBD1. This CDR3 is 15 amino acids long. V shed 4 bases and J 6 bases; nucleotides not matched to a gene: 13. Germline values: CDR1 SGHRS, CDR2 YFSETQ. CDR3 region: CASSGTRQGPIEQYF. In DNA, the CDR3 is TGCGCCAGCAGCGGCACCCGACAGGGACCCATCGAGCAGTACTTC.

This clonotype was observed many times. The chain employs TRBV2 and TRBJ2-7, with a weak D call TRBD1 (6 bases). The CDR3 is 14 amino acids. Trimming removed 8 bases from V and 0 bases from J, with 14 bases in between. CDR1 is SNHLY and CDR2 is FYNNEI in the germline V gene. The CDR3 bases are TGTGCCAGCCTACCGGACAGTGCCTCCTACGAGCAGTACTTC. Its protein is CASLPDSASYEQYF.

Details on this clonotype: A much larger clonotype is one base distant, so this may be a read error. J is TRBJ1-1 and V is TRBV28; a possible D gene is TRBD1 (5 bases). The CDR3 sequence is 13 residues long. Germline CDR1 and CDR2: MDHEN and SYDVKM. The CDR3 coding sequence is TGTGCCAGCACACCTTCCCGGGGCCGAGTAGCTTGCTTT. Encoded protein: CASTPSRGRVACF.

This clonotype was seen many times. The V and J genes are TRBV6-2 or TRBV6-3 and TRBJ1-1; D unclear. The germline CDR1 and CDR2 sequences are MNHEY and SVGEGT. Trimming removed 8 bases at V and 6 bases at J, with 13 bases between. This CDR3 comprises 12 residues. The CDR3 nucleotides read TGTGCCAGCCAAGTGCGGACTGCTGAAGCTTTCTTT. The encoded protein is CASQVRTAEAFF.

This clonotype was detected ten times or more. The rearrangement links TRBV19 to TRBJ1-5; D perhaps matches TRBD1 (5 bases). The germline V and J ends were trimmed by 4 bases and 5 bases, with 12 bases remaining between them. The CDR3 contains 14 residues. Germline lookup yields CDR1 LNHDA and CDR2 SQIVND (reference sequence). CDR3 coding DNA: TGTGCCAGTAGTAAGGCAACAGGTTATCAGCCCCAGCATTTT. Translated, it gives CASSKATGYQPQHF.

This clonotype has at least ten counts. The rearrangement links TRBV5-1 to TRBJ1-6, with a possible D match to TRBD1 (6 bases). Germline CDR1 SGHRS, CDR2 YFSETQ. The CDR3 extends over 15 amino acids. V was shortened by 5 bases and J by 7 bases, with 16 bases between the two germline ends. As DNA, the CDR3 is TGCGCCAGCAGTCCGAGGGCAGGGGTGAATTCACCCCTCCACTTT. Translation gives CASSPRAGVNSPLHF.

The genes are TRBV6-1 and TRBJ1-2; D is ambiguous. The CDR3 is 15 residues long. V lost 1 base, J lost 6 bases, and 15 bases lay in between. The germline V gene has CDR1 MNHNS and CDR2 SASEGT. Written as DNA, the CDR3 is TGTGCCAGCAGTGAAGTGGAGGGTCAAGGTCATGGCTACACCTTC. It translates to CASSEVEGQGHGYTF.

This clonotype came up many times. This sequence joins TRBV20-1 and TRBJ2-2; the D gene is possibly TRBD2 (5 bases). V was shortened by 1 base and J by 3 bases, with 9 bases between the two germline ends. From germline, CDR1 is DFQATT and CDR2 SNEGSKA (reference sequence). The CDR3 covers 14 residues. The CDR3 is CSARGGSDTGELFF. CDR3 nucleotide sequence: TGCAGTGCTAGAGGTGGGAGTGACACCGGGGAGCTGTTTTTT.

This clonotype was counted at least ten times. This sequence joins TRBV30 and TRBJ1-1; D is unresolved. The CDR3 sequence is 14 residues long. Looked up from germline, CDR1 is GTSNPN and CDR2 is SVGIG (reference sequence). V lost 0 bases and J 5 bases, leaving 13 bases between the germline ends. In DNA, the CDR3 is TGTGCCTGGAGTGTGAGGCTCAGCGGAACTGAAGCTTTCTTT. Residues: CAWSVRLSGTEAFF. Looking up the rest from reference TRBV30 and TRBJ1-1 gives the full variable domain: SQTIHQWPATLVQPVGSPLSLECTVEGTSNPNLYWYRQAAGRGLQLLFYSVGIGQISSEVPQNLSASRPQDRQFILSSKKLLLSDSGFYLCAWSVRLSGTEAFFGQGTRLTVV.

In its sample, this clonotype was seen many times. The CDR3 loop reads CASSPPQGQYQETQYF. CDR3 sequence (DNA): TGTGCCAGTAGTCCTCCCCAGGGACAGTACCAAGAGACCCAGTACTTC. This chain links TRBV19 with TRBJ2-5, with 7 bases that match TRBD1. The CDR3 spans 16 residues. The V gene's germline CDR1 is LNHDA and CDR2 SQIVND (reference sequence). V gave up 5 bases and J gave up 0 bases; unmatched junction bases: 9. The full variable domain, rest sourced from reference TRBV19 and TRBJ2-5, is DGGITQSPKYLFRKEGQNVTLSCEQNLNHDAMYWYRQDPGQGLRLIYYSQIVNDFQKGDIAEGYSVSREKKESFPLTVTSAQKNPTAFYLCASSPPQGQYQETQYFGPGTRLLVL.